The entry below gives a single T cell receptor beta chain sequence along with its context. This specimen comes from a study of cytomegalovirus exposure and HLA in healthy donors. Turning to the study itself: A data release that came early held tens of millions of unique TCRs from HLA-typed donors.

Germline V gene lookup returns CDR1 MGHRA and CDR2 YSYEKL. Trimming removed 3 bases at V and 13 bases at J, with 18 bases between. The CDR3 consists of 13 residues. 60 Vbeta and 13 Jbeta primers were used in PCR. Assay used: immunoSEQ multiplex PCR; TCRdb lists only in-frame clones, some missing. The data show fewer than 250,000 clones, about 81% seen once. This chain uses TRBV4-1 with TRBJ2-5; weak D call: TRBD1 (7 bases). Sequenced input: PBMCs. This clonotype was sampled from a man aged 35 to 55 in good health and CMV-seropositive. The CDR3 loop reads CASSQRLRGVRYF. The CDR3 coding sequence is TGCGCCAGCAGCCAGAGGCTCAGGGGGGTGCGGTACTTC.